This TCR beta chain was identified during a study of regulatory T cells in long-lasting Graves disease. This clonotype came up a few times. Just one base apart from a much larger clone, this may be a read error. Because the CDR3 is missing its conserved closing phenylalanine or tryptophan, this is likely a read error. Relying on iRepertoire HTBI primers and Arm-PCR of CDR3 regions, the team built TCR beta libraries. TCRdb reanalysed the multiplex PCR reads using MiXCR and keeps one entry per CDR3 protein. The sample lists 440,000 or so distinct CDR3 sequences; around 17% were seen once. This sample's time point: newly diagnosed GD, antithyroid drugs for less than 3 months. The TCR library used RNA extracted from PBMCs. Germline CDR1 reads MDHEN; CDR2 reads SYDVKM. Trimming stripped 10 bases from V and 3 bases from J, with 19 bases between. CDR3 length equals 15 residues. Another study also made use of these data, one on T cells in Graves' hyperthyroidism and ophthalmopathy.

This TCR was sampled from a woman in her 30s with Graves disease. The rearrangement links TRBV28 to TRBJ2-1, with a weak D call TRBD1 (6 bases). The input for sequencing was peripheral blood mononuclear cells (PBMCs), taken at new diagnosis, from a patient treated with antithyroid drugs. The CDR3 spells CATTRRGDYYNEQFL. CDR3 nucleotide sequence: TGTGCCACAACCCGCAGGGGAGACTACTACAATGAGCAGTTCCTC.